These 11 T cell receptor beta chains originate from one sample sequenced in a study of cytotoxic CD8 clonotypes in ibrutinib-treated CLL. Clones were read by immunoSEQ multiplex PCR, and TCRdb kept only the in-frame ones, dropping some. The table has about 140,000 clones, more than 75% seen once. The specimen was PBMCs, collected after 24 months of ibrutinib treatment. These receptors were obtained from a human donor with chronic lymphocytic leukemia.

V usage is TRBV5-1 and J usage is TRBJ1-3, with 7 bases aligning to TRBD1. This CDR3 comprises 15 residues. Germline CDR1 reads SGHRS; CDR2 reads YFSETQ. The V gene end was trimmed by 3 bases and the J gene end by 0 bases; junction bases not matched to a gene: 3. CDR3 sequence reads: CASSSTGASGNTIYF. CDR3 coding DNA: TGCGCCAGCAGCTCAACAGGGGCCTCTGGAAACACCATATATTTT. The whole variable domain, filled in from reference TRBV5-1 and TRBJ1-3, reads KAGVTQTPRYLIKTRGQQVTLSCSPISGHRSVSWYQQTPGQGLQFLFEYFSETQRNKGNFPGRFSGRQFSNSRSEMNVSTLELGDSALYLCASSSTGASGNTIYFGEGSWLTVV.

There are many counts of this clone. CDR3 in amino acids: CASSGGFSNQPQHF. In DNA form, the CDR3 reads TGTGCCAGCAGCGGGGGCTTTAGCAATCAGCCCCAGCATTTT. V is TRBV6-1 and J is TRBJ1-5; D is possibly TRBD1 (6 bases). The ends were cut back, 6 bases at V and 0 bases at J, with 9 bases in the middle. The CDR3 has 14 residues. The germline gives CDR1 MNHNS, CDR2 SASEGT.

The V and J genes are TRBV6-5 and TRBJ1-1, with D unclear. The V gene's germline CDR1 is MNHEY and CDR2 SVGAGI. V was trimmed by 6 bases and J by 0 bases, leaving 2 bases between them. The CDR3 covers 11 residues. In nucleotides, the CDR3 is TGTGCCAGCAGCATGAACACTGAAGCTTTCTTT. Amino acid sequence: CASSMNTEAFF.

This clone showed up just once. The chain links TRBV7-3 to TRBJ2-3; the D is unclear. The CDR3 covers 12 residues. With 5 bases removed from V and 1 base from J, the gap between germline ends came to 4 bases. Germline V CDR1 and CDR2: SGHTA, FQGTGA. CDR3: CASSQGTDTQYF. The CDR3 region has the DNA TGTGCCAGCAGCCAGGGCACAGATACGCAGTATTTT.

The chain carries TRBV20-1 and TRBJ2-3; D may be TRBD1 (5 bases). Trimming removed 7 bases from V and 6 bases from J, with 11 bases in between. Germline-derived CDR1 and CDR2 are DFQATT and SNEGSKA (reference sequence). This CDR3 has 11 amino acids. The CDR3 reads CSGPKGDTQYF. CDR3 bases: TGCAGTGGCCCCAAGGGGGATACGCAGTATTTT.

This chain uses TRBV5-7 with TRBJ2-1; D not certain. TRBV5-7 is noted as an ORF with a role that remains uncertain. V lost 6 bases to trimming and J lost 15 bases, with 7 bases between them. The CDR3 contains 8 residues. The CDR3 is CASTGWFF. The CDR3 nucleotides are TGTGCCAGCACCGGGTGGTTCTTC.

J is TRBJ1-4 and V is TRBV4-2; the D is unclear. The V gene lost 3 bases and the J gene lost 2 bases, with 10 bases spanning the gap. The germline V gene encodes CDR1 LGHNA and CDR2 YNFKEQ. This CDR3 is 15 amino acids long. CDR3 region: CASSQPQVTNEKLFF. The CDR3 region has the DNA TGTGCCAGCAGCCAGCCCCAAGTGACTAATGAAAAACTGTTTTTT.

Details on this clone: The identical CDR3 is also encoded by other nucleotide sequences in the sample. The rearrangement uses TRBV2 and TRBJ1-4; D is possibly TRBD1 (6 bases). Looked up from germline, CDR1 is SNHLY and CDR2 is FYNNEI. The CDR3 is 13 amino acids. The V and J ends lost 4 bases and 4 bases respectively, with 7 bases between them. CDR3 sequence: CASSGTDNEKLFF. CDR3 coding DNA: TGTGCCAGCAGTGGGACAGATAATGAAAAACTGTTTTTT.

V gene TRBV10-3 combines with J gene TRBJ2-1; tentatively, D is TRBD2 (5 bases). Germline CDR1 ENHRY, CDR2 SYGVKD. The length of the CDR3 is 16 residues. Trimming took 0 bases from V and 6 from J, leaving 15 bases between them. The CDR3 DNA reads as TGTGCCATCAGTGAGTCATTGGGAGTGGGGAGCAATGAGCAGTTCTTC. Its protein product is CAISESLGVGSNEQFF.

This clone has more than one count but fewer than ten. The CDR3 region has the DNA TGTGCCAGCAGCACCGGACAGGGCCCCTATGGCTACACCTTC. This gives the protein CASSTGQGPYGYTF. The chain carries TRBV27 and TRBJ1-2, with TRBD1 matching 8 bases. Trimming at V came to 6 bases and at J to 4 bases, leaving 7 bases not matched to a gene. CDR3 length: 14 amino acids. Germline-derived CDR1 and CDR2 are MNHEY and SMNVEV (reference sequence).

In DNA, the CDR3 is TGCAGCGTTGAAGGGTCTCTAGCGGGAGGCAATGAGCAGTTCTTC. Amino acid sequence: CSVEGSLAGGNEQFF. The V call is TRBV29-1, the J call TRBJ2-1, with 11 bases identical to TRBD2. V gave up 1 base and J gave up 6 bases; unmatched junction bases: 5. The CDR3 consists of 15 residues. Germline values: CDR1 SQVTM, CDR2 ANQGSEA.